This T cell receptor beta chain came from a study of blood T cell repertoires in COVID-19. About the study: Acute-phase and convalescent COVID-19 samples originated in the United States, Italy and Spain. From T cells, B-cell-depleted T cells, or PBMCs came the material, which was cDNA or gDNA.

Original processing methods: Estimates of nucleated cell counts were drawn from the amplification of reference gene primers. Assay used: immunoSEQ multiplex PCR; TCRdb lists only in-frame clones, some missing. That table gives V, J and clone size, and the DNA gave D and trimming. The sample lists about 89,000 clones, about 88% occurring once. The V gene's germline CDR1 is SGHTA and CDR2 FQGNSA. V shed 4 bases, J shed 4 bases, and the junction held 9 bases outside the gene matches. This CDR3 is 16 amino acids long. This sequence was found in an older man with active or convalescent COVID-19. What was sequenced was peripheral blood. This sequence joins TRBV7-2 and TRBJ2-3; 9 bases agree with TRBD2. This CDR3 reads CASSSLAGVGSDTQYF. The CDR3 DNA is TGTGCCAGCAGCTCTTTAGCGGGAGTTGGTTCAGATACGCAGTATTTT.